These T cell receptor beta chains were read from a single sample in a study of blood T cells in healthy people across ages. TCRdb recomputed calls from the 5' RACE reads with MiXCR, one row per CDR3 protein. The sample includes roughly 640,000 distinct CDR3 sequences, around 31% of them seen just once. The sample taken for sequencing was blood. The receptors originated from a woman older than 75 in good health. Each CDR3 is given with its conserved first and last residue. A D gene is named only where the DNA matches it firmly. Part of the rows lack a size; the others show once, few, many or a class for expanded clones.

TRBJ2-3 many TRBD2 TRBV10-3 TGTGCCATCAGTGACTTTAGCGGGGGGATCACAGATACGCAGTATTTT CAISDFSGGITDTQYF
TRBJ2-3 once . TRBV20-1 TGCAGTGCGCCTCGTACAGATACGCAGTATTTT CSAPRTDTQYF
TRBJ1-2 . . TRBV4-1 TGCGCCAGCAGCCCTCGACGGAACTATGGCTACACCTTC CASSPRRNYGYTF
TRBJ2-1 many . TRBV15 TGTGCCACCAGCAGAGAAGTACTCCGGACGGATGAGCAGTTCTTC CATSREVLRTDEQFF
TRBJ1-1 many . TRBV7-8 TGTGCCAGCAGCTTAGGAGCAGGGCCTGCGACAGAAGCTTTCTTT CASSLGAGPATEAFF
TRBJ2-5 . TRBD2 TRBV20-1 TGCAGTGCTTTAAGGACTAGCGGGATCCAAGAGACCCAGTACTTC CSALRTSGIQETQYF
TRBJ2-3 many TRBD2 TRBV20-1 TGCAGTGCTAAGGTGGGACTAGCGGGGCAAACGCAGTATTTT CSAKVGLAGQTQYF
TRBJ1-1 . TRBD1 TRBV12-3/TRBV12-4 TGTGCCAGGAACCTCCTGGGACAGGGCACTGAAGCTTTCTTT CARNLLGQGTEAFF
TRBJ2-7 many . TRBV5-1 TGTGCCAGCAGTTTACGGGGTGCATACGAGCAGTACTTC CASSLRGAYEQYF
TRBJ2-5 many TRBD2 TRBV5-5 TGTGCCAGCACGCGGGGGGGCCAAGAGACCCAGTACTTC CASTRGGQETQYF
TRBJ2-5 many TRBD2 TRBV7-2 TGTGCCAGCAGCTTAGGGAGCGGGGGGGCCCATGAGACCCAGTACTTC CASSLGSGGAHETQYF
TRBJ2-1 . . TRBV5-4 TGTGCCAGCAGCTCAACCGGGAGATACAATGAGCAGTTCTTC CASSSTGRYNEQFF
TRBJ2-5 . . TRBV7-2 TGTGCCAGCAGCCTAGGGACTCAGCAAGAGACCCAGTACTTC CASSLGTQQETQYF
TRBJ2-7 many TRBD2 TRBV11-1 TGTGCCAGCAGCTCGGGGGGGACTAGCGGGGTAACCTACGAGCAGTACTTC CASSSGGTSGVTYEQYF
TRBJ2-5 . . TRBV6-2/TRBV6-3 TGTGCCAGTGGTCCCAGGGTGGAGACCCAGTACTTC CASGPRVETQYF
TRBJ2-7 few TRBD2 TRBV28 TGTGCCAGCAGTGGTACTAGCGGGAGTTCCTACGAGCAGTACTTC CASSGTSGSSYEQYF